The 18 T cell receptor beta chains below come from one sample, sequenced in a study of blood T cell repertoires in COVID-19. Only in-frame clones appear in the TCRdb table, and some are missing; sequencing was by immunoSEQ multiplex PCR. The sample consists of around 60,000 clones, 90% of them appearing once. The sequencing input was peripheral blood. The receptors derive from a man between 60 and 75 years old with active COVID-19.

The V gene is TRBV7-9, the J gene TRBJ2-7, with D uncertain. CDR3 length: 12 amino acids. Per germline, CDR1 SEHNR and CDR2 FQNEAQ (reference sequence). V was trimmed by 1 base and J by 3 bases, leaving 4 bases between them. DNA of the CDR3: TGTGCCAGCAGCTTAGACATCTACGAGCAGTACTTC. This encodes CASSLDIYEQYF.

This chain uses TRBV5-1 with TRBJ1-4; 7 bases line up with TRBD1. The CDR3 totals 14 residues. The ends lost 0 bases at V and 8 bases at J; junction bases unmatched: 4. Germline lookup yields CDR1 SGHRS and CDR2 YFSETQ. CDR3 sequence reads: CASSLDRGAEKLFF. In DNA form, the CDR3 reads TGCGCCAGCAGCTTGGACAGGGGAGCCGAAAAACTGTTTTTT.

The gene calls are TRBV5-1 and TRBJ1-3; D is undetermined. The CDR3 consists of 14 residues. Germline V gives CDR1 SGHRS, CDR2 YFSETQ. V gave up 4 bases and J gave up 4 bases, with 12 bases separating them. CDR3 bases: TGCGCCAGCAGCGCCCCGGGGAGAGGAAACACCATATATTTT. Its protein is CASSAPGRGNTIYF. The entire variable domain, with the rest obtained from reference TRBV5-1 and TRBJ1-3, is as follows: KAGVTQTPRYLIKTRGQQVTLSCSPISGHRSVSWYQQTPGQGLQFLFEYFSETQRNKGNFPGRFSGRQFSNSRSEMNVSTLELGDSALYLCASSAPGRGNTIYFGEGSWLTVV.

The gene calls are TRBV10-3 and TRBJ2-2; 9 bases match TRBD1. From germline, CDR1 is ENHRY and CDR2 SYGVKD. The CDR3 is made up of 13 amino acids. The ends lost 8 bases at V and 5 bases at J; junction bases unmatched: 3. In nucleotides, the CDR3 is TGTGCCATCGGGGACAGGGAAACCGGGGAGCTGTTTTTT. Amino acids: CAIGDRETGELFF.

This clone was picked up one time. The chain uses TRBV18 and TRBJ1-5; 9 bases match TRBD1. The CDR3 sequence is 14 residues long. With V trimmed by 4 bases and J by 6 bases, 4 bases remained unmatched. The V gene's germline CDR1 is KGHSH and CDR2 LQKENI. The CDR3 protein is CASSRGQGGQPQHF. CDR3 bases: TGTGCCAGCTCACGGGGACAGGGTGGTCAGCCCCAGCATTTT.

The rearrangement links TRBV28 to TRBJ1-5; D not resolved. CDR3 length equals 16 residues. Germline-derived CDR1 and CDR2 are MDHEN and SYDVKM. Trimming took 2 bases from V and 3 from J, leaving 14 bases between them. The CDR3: CASSLRGRASNQPQHF. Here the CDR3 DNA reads TGTGCCAGCAGTTTACGCGGGCGGGCTTCCAATCAGCCCCAGCATTTT.

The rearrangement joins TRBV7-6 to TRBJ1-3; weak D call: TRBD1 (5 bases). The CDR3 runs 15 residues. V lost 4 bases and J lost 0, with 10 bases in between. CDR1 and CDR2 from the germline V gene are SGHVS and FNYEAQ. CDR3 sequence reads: CASSSTDDSGNTIYF. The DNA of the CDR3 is TGTGCCAGCAGCTCGACAGATGACTCTGGAAACACCATATATTTT.

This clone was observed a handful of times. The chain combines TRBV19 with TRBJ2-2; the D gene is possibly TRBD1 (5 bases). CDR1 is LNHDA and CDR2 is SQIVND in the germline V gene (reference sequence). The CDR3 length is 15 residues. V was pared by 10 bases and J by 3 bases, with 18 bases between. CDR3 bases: TGTGCCACCGGTCCTCCCATAGGGGACACCGGGGAGCTGTTTTTT. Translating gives CATGPPIGDTGELFF.

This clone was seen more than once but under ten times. CDR3 sequence reads: CASSTQGVGTEAFF. The DNA of the CDR3 is TGTGCCAGCAGCACACAGGGGGTGGGCACTGAAGCTTTCTTT. The chain employs TRBV9 and TRBJ1-1; 8 bases are shared with TRBD1. CDR3 length: 14 residues. The V and J ends lost 4 bases and 4 bases, in that order; junction bases with no gene match: 6. Germline CDR1 reads SGDLS; CDR2 reads YYNGEE. Based on the CDR3 plus reference TRBV9 and TRBJ1-1, the full variable domain is DSGVTQTPKHLITATGQRVTLRCSPRSGDLSVYWYQQSLDQGLQFLIQYYNGEERAKGNILERFSAQQFPDLHSELNLSSLELGDSALYFCASSTQGVGTEAFFGQGTRLTVV.

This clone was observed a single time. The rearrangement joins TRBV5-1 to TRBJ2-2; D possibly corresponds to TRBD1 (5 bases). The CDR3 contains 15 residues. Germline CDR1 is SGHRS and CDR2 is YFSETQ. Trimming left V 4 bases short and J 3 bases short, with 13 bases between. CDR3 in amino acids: CASSQRRQHTGELFF. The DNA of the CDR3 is TGCGCCAGCAGCCAAAGACGACAGCACACCGGGGAGCTGTTTTTT.

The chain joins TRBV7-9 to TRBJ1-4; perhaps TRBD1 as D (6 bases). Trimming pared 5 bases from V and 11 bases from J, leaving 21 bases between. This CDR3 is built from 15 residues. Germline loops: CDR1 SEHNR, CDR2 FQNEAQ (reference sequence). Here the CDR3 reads CASSPTRAGVEKLFF. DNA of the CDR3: TGTGCCAGCAGCCCTACCCGAGCAGGGGTCGAGAAACTGTTTTTT.

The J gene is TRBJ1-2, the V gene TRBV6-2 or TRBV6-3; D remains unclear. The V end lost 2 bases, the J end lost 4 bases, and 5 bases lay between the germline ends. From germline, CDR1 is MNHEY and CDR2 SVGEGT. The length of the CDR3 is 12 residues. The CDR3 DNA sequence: TGTGCCAGCAGTTACAACTTCTATGGCTACACCTTC. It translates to CASSYNFYGYTF.

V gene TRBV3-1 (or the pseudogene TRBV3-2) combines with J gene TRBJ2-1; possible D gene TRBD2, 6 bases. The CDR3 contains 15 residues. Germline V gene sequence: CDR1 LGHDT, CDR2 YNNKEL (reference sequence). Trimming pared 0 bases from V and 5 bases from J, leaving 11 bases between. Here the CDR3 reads CASSQDLGTHNEQFF. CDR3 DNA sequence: TGTGCCAGCAGCCAAGATCTTGGGACTCACAATGAGCAGTTCTTC.

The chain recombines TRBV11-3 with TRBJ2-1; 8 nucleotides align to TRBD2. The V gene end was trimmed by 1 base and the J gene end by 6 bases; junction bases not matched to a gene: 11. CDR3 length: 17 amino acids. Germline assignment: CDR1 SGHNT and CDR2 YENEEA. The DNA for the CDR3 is TGTGCCAGCAGCTTAGCCCGGGGGGTCGGGACTAGCAATGAGCAGTTCTTC. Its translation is CASSLARGVGTSNEQFF. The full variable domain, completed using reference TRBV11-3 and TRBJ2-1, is EAGVVQSPRYKIIEKKQPVAFWCNPISGHNTLYWYLQNLGQGPELLIRYENEEAVDDSQLPKDRFSAERLKGVDSTLKIQPAELGDSAVYLCASSLARGVGTSNEQFFGPGTRLTVL.

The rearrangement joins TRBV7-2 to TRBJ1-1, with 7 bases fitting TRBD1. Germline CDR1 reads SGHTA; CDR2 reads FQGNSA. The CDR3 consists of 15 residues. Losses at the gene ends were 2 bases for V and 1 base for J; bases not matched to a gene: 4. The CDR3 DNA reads TGTGCCAGCAGCTTAAAAAGGGGGCGGAACACTGAAGCTTTCTTT. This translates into CASSLKRGRNTEAFF.

The CDR3 DNA sequence: TGTGCCAGCAGTTTGAAGACTAGCCTGGGAGAGACCCAGTACTTC. The encoded protein is CASSLKTSLGETQYF. The chain carries TRBV28 and TRBJ2-5; 7 nucleotides agree with TRBD2. Germline CDR1 and CDR2: MDHEN and SYDVKM. This CDR3 region has 15 residues. With V trimmed by 3 bases and J by 4 bases, 8 bases remained unmatched. Using reference TRBV28 and TRBJ2-5 for the parts outside the CDR3, the full variable domain is DVKVTQSSRYLVKRTGEKVFLECVQDMDHENMFWYRQDPGLGLRLIYFSYDVKMKEKGDIPEGYSVSREKKERFSLILESASTNQTSMYLCASSLKTSLGETQYFGPGTRLLVL.

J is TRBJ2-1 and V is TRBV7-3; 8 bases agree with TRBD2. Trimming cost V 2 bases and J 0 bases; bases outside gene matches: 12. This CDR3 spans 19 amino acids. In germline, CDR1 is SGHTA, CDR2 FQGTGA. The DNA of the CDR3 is TGTGCCAGCAGCTTAGGTCCAGCGGGGGCCGTTCGCTCCTACAATGAGCAGTTCTTC. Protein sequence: CASSLGPAGAVRSYNEQFF.

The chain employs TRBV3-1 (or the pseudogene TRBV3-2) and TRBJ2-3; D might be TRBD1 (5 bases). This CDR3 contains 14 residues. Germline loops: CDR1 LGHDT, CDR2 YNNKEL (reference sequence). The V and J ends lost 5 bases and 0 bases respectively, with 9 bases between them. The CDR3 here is CASSAGFSTDTQYF. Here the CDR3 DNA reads TGTGCCAGCAGCGCAGGGTTTAGCACAGATACGCAGTATTTT.